These 5 T cell receptor beta chains were all obtained from the same sample, sequenced in a study of T cells in Graves' hyperthyroidism and ophthalmopathy. There were TCR beta CDR3 regions amplified from RNA transcripts. During a first-round RT-PCR of the TCR CDR3, the HTBI primer set was used. TCRdb independently ran MiXCR on the multiplex PCR reads; one entry per CDR3 protein. Of hundreds of thousands of distinct CDR3 sequences in the sample, about 16% were seen once. The sample taken for sequencing was blood. These receptors were taken from a woman aged 25 to 39 with Graves' hyperthyroidism.

A word on this clonotype: A read error is possible here, since a much larger clone lies one base away. V and J are TRBV11-1 and TRBJ1-1; the D is unclear. The V end was cut by 6 bases, the J end by 4 bases, with 24 bases between. Germline CDR1 reads SGHAT; CDR2 reads FQDESV (reference sequence). The length of the CDR3 is 17 residues. In DNA form, the CDR3 reads TGTGCCAGCAGGACGACTGCAGACTCCGCAGCCACCACTGAAGCTTTCTTT. This codes for CASRTTADSAATTEAFF.

On this clonotype: A read error may explain this, as a much larger clone is one base away. V gene TRBV24-1 combines with J gene TRBJ1-5; 7 nucleotides line up with TRBD1. The CDR3 is made up of 15 amino acids. Germline assignment: CDR1 KGHDR and CDR2 SFDVKD. The CDR3 nucleotides are TGTGCCACCACTGATTCGGAAGGGGGCAGTCAGCCCCAGCATTTT. Protein sequence: CATTDSEGGSQPQHF.

This clonotype was seen only a few times. The V gene is TRBV24-1, the J gene TRBJ1-2, with D possibly matching TRBD1 (5 bases). V shed 0 bases and J shed 8 bases, with 6 bases lying between them. CDR1 KGHDR and CDR2 SFDVKD come from the germline V gene. This CDR3 has 12 residues. CDR3 protein: CATSDLRGGYTF. The CDR3 nucleotides are TGTGCCACCAGTGATTTGCGGGGGGGCTACACCTTC.

V and J are TRBV15 and TRBJ2-2; no clear D. Trimming removed 9 bases from V and 3 bases from J, with 14 bases in between. The CDR3 contains 14 residues. CDR1 is LNHNV and CDR2 is YYDKDF in the germline V gene (reference sequence). CDR3 DNA sequence: TGTGCCACTGGAGACCGGACGTACACCGGGGAGCTGTTTTTT. It specifies CATGDRTYTGELFF.

This clonotype was counted at least ten times. This chain connects TRBV12-3 or TRBV12-4 to TRBJ2-5, with 8 bases aligning to TRBD2. CDR3 size: 15 residues. J gave up 2 bases and V 3 bases, and 5 bases lay outside the gene matches. The CDR3 DNA follows: TGTGCCAGCAGTTTTAGAACTAGCGGTCAAGAGACCCAGTACTTC. It codes for CASSFRTSGQETQYF.